Each of the 31 T cell receptor beta chains below was sequenced from the same sample in a study of T-cell reconstitution after alpha-beta-depleted transplantation in children. Unique molecular identifiers were used in preparing the TCRbeta library. TCRdb redid the calling of the PCR reads with MiXCR, one entry per CDR3 protein. The sample comprises around 600,000 distinct CDR3 sequences, roughly a tenth of which are singletons, and less than 5% rests with the top ten. The material was PBMCs from the stem cell graft donor, obtained from the stem cell graft. The receptors stem from a human donor who donated a stem cell graft to a child with acute myeloid leukemia.

This chain connects TRBV14 to TRBJ2-1; D may be TRBD2 (6 bases). Germline V gives CDR1 SGHDN, CDR2 FVKESK. The CDR3 is made up of 15 amino acids. Trimming stripped 5 bases from V and 7 bases from J, with 18 bases between. The CDR3, as DNA: TGTGCCAGCAGCTTTACTAGAAGGACTATGAATGAGCAGTTCTTC. Amino acids: CASSFTRRTMNEQFF. Based on the CDR3 plus reference TRBV14 and TRBJ2-1, the full variable domain is EAGVTQFPSHSVIEKGQTVTLRCDPISGHDNLYWYRRVMGKEIKFLLHFVKESKQDESGMPNNRFLAERTGGTYSTLKVQPAELEDSGVYFCASSFTRRTMNEQFFGPGTRLTVL.

A few counts support this clonotype. The chain couples TRBV7-9 to TRBJ2-1, with 11 bases aligning to TRBD2. CDR1 is SEHNR and CDR2 is FQNEAQ in the germline V gene (reference sequence). This CDR3 contains 15 residues. With V trimmed by 5 bases and J by 9 bases, 9 bases remained unmatched. The CDR3, as DNA: TGTGCCAGCAGCCCGGGTAGCGGGAGGGCTAGTGAGCAGTTCTTC. Amino acids: CASSPGSGRASEQFF.

This clonotype was found a few times. The chain couples TRBV3-1 to TRBJ2-7, with D perhaps matching TRBD2 (5 bases). The V end was cut by 4 bases, the J end by 0 bases, with 13 bases between. The germline V gene has CDR1 LGHDT and CDR2 YNNKEL (reference sequence). CDR3 length equals 15 residues. The DNA of the CDR3 is TGTGCCAGCAGCCGAAGTGGGGAGTCCTCCTACGAGCAGTACTTC. Residues: CASSRSGESSYEQYF.

The sample holds many counts of this clonotype. This rearrangement joins TRBV6-5 to TRBJ2-1, with D perhaps matching TRBD2 (5 bases). Germline CDR1 reads MNHEY; CDR2 reads SVGAGI. This CDR3 contains 16 residues. Trimming cost V 4 bases and J 1 base, with 14 bases left between them. CDR3 sequence (DNA): TGTGCCAGCAGTTTGGCGCGGACTGGATCCTACAATGAGCAGTTCTTC. Its translation is CASSLARTGSYNEQFF.

V gene TRBV4-2 combines with J gene TRBJ2-3; tentatively, D is TRBD1 (5 bases). The ends were cut back, 6 bases at V and 2 bases at J, with 9 bases in the middle. CDR3 length: 13 residues. The germline gives CDR1 LGHNA, CDR2 YNFKEQ. The CDR3 DNA reads as TGTGCCAGCAGTCCGGACATCACAGATACGCAGTATTTT. Translated: CASSPDITDTQYF.

This chain joins TRBV20-1 and TRBJ2-7, with TRBD2 matching 15 bases. The V and J ends lost 6 bases and 0 bases, in that order; junction bases with no gene match: 6. The CDR3 extends over 16 amino acids. Germline V gives CDR1 DFQATT, CDR2 SNEGSKA (reference sequence). The CDR3, as DNA: TGCAGTGCGACCGGGACTAGCGGGAGGAGCTCCTACGAGCAGTACTTC. It is translated as CSATGTSGRSSYEQYF.

V and J are TRBV10-3 and TRBJ2-1, with a weak D call TRBD2 (5 bases). V lost 6 bases, J lost 6 bases, and 12 bases lay in between. The CDR3 sequence is 13 residues long. The germline V gene encodes CDR1 ENHRY and CDR2 SYGVKD. This CDR3 is CAISQISGNEQFF. The DNA for the CDR3 is TGTGCCATCAGCCAAATCAGCGGCAATGAGCAGTTCTTC.

This chain joins TRBV29-1 and TRBJ2-1; 7 positions match TRBD2. Trimming at V came to 1 base and at J to 2 bases, leaving 8 bases not matched to a gene. This CDR3 comprises 16 residues. CDR1 SQVTM and CDR2 ANQGSEA come from the germline V gene. CDR3 sequence: CSVEVGGRAAYNEQFF. The DNA for the CDR3 is TGCAGCGTTGAAGTGGGTGGGAGGGCCGCCTACAATGAGCAGTTCTTC.

This clonotype was detected only a few times. The chain has TRBV5-4 and TRBJ2-3; 11 bases line up with TRBD2. The germline V gene encodes CDR1 SGHNT and CDR2 YYREEE (reference sequence). The CDR3 is made up of 18 amino acids. Losses at the gene ends were 0 bases for V and 4 bases for J; bases not matched to a gene: 10. The CDR3 loop is CASSLGPGLAGGADTQYF. Here the CDR3 DNA reads TGTGCCAGCAGCTTGGGCCCGGGGCTAGCGGGAGGAGCAGATACGCAGTATTTT.

The sample holds many counts of this clonotype. The genes are TRBV20-1 and TRBJ2-1; D gene unclear. V dropped 3 bases and J dropped 4 bases, with 13 bases sitting between them. Germline CDR1 and CDR2: DFQATT and SNEGSKA (reference sequence). The CDR3 is made up of 14 amino acids. The CDR3: CSARDPRSYNEQFF. The CDR3 DNA sequence: TGCAGTGCTAGGGACCCCCGGTCTTACAATGAGCAGTTCTTC.

This clonotype was counted at least ten times. The chain employs TRBV6-2 or TRBV6-3 and TRBJ2-1, with D perhaps matching TRBD2 (6 bases). V was shortened by 0 bases and J by 10 bases, with 13 bases between the two germline ends. Germline assignment: CDR1 MNHEY and CDR2 SVGEGT. This CDR3 spans 14 amino acids. The CDR3 nucleotides are TGTGCCAGCAGTTACTCGAGGTTACGGGGGGAGCAGTTCTTC. Its translation is CASSYSRLRGEQFF.

In its sample, this clonotype was seen many times. The genes are TRBV11-2 and TRBJ2-1, with TRBD2 matching over 11 bases. The J segment lost 7 bases and the V segment lost 5 bases, leaving 10 bases of the junction unmatched. Germline lookup yields CDR1 SGHAT and CDR2 FQNNGV. The CDR3 extends over 16 amino acids. CDR3 DNA: TGTGCCAGCAGCCCTAGACTAGCGGGAATATGGAATGAGCAGTTCTTC. It encodes CASSPRLAGIWNEQFF.

The rearrangement joins TRBV7-2 to TRBJ2-3, with 8 bases that match TRBD2. Trimming at V came to 2 bases and at J to 5 bases, leaving 3 bases not matched to a gene. Germline loops: CDR1 SGHTA, CDR2 FQGNSA. This CDR3 spans 14 amino acids. The DNA of the CDR3 is TGTGCCAGCAGCTTAACGGGAGGGCTAGATACGCAGTATTTT. Its protein product is CASSLTGGLDTQYF.

This chain connects TRBV9 to TRBJ2-5; D gene uncertain. There are 14 residues in the CDR3. Germline V gene lookup returns CDR1 SGDLS and CDR2 YYNGEE. The V gene lost 2 bases and the J gene lost 3 bases, with 11 bases spanning the gap. CDR3 in amino acids: CASSVNPYKETQYF. CDR3 coding DNA: TGTGCCAGCAGCGTTAACCCCTACAAAGAGACCCAGTACTTC.

This clonotype was counted a few times. The rearrangement links TRBV27 to TRBJ1-1, with D possibly matching TRBD1 (6 bases). V was pared by 5 bases and J by 0 bases, with 13 bases between. Germline-derived CDR1 and CDR2 are MNHEY and SMNVEV (reference sequence). The CDR3 is 15 residues long. CDR3 in amino acids: CASSVTGYMNTEAFF. DNA for the CDR3: TGTGCCAGCAGTGTTACAGGGTACATGAACACTGAAGCTTTCTTT.

This sequence joins TRBV9 and TRBJ2-3, with D hard to call. CDR1 and CDR2 from the germline V gene are SGDLS and YYNGEE. Trimming cost V 1 base and J 7 bases, with 7 bases left between them. CDR3 length: 12 residues. The CDR3 coding sequence is TGTGCCAGCAGCGTACAACAGAATACGCAGTATTTT. Its protein is CASSVQQNTQYF.

This clonotype was detected only a few times. The chain is built from TRBV6-2 or TRBV6-3 and TRBJ2-7; 7 bases fit TRBD2. J was trimmed by 0 bases and V by 7 bases; bases with no gene match: 18. CDR3 length: 18 amino acids. Germline CDR1 reads MNHEY; CDR2 reads SVGEGT. CDR3 DNA sequence: TGTGCCAGCACCGAACGCCCCTTAGCGGGTGTCCTCTCCTACGAGCAGTACTTC. This sequence encodes CASTERPLAGVLSYEQYF.

This clonotype was observed at least ten times. V and J are TRBV20-1 and TRBJ2-3, with 10 bases matching TRBD1. This CDR3 is built from 18 residues. Germline CDR1 is DFQATT and CDR2 is SNEGSKA (reference sequence). V gave up 1 base and J gave up 3 bases; unmatched junction bases: 13. DNA for the CDR3: TGCAGTGCTAGAGGACCCGATGTGACAGGGGGCTTTACAGATACGCAGTATTTT. It yields the protein CSARGPDVTGGFTDTQYF.

At least ten counts were recorded for this clonotype. The V call is TRBV7-2, the J call TRBJ2-7; 8 positions match TRBD2. CDR1 is SGHTA and CDR2 is FQGNSA in the germline V gene. With V trimmed by 3 bases and J by 5 bases, 0 bases remained unmatched. This CDR3 region has 12 residues. The CDR3 reads CASSFSGNEQYF. DNA for the CDR3: TGTGCCAGCAGCTTTAGCGGGAACGAGCAGTACTTC.

In its sample, this clonotype was seen a few times. This chain joins TRBV7-3 and TRBJ2-7; D ambiguous. The CDR3 sequence is 13 residues long. The germline V and J ends were trimmed by 5 bases and 5 bases, with 13 bases remaining between them. The V gene's germline CDR1 is SGHTA and CDR2 FQGTGA. The CDR3 is CASSPIPSDEQYF. DNA of the CDR3: TGTGCCAGCAGCCCAATCCCCTCAGACGAGCAGTACTTC.

The sample holds many counts of this clonotype. This chain links TRBV7-2 with TRBJ1-2; 7 positions agree with TRBD1. Trimming took 5 bases from V and 6 from J; bases not matched to a gene: 3. The CDR3 contains 12 residues. The V gene's germline CDR1 is SGHTA and CDR2 FQGNSA. The CDR3, as DNA: TGTGCCAGCAGCCCACAGGGGAATGGCTACACCTTC. Amino acid sequence: CASSPQGNGYTF.

This clonotype was observed many times. This chain connects TRBV20-1 to TRBJ2-4; D may correspond to TRBD1 or TRBD2 (6 bases each). This CDR3 is built from 14 residues. Germline lookup yields CDR1 DFQATT and CDR2 SNEGSKA (reference sequence). V dropped 6 bases and J dropped 1 base, with 13 bases sitting between them. The CDR3 spells CSARQGGAKNIQYF. The CDR3 bases are TGCAGTGCCAGACAAGGGGGGGCCAAAAACATTCAGTACTTC.

This clonotype has a handful of counts. V usage is TRBV28 and J usage is TRBJ1-5; perhaps TRBD1 as D (5 bases). This CDR3 comprises 16 residues. Germline assignment: CDR1 MDHEN and CDR2 SYDVKM. Trimming removed 2 bases at V and 6 bases at J, with 17 bases between. The CDR3 spells CASSLKIPGGGQPQHF. In DNA, the CDR3 is TGTGCCAGCAGTTTAAAGATTCCGGGGGGGGGTCAGCCCCAGCATTTT.

This clonotype was seen a few times. The gene calls are TRBV28 and TRBJ1-3; D perhaps matches TRBD1 (5 bases). Trimming removed 7 bases from V and 1 base from J, with 14 bases in between. This CDR3 is 15 amino acids long. Germline assignment: CDR1 MDHEN and CDR2 SYDVKM. CDR3 protein: CASNPGGKSGNTIYF. The CDR3 DNA sequence: TGTGCCAGCAACCCCGGGGGGAAGTCTGGAAACACCATATATTTT. The full variable domain, in which reference TRBV28 and TRBJ1-3 provide the parts outside the CDR3, is DVKVTQSSRYLVKRTGEKVFLECVQDMDHENMFWYRQDPGLGLRLIYFSYDVKMKEKGDIPEGYSVSREKKERFSLILESASTNQTSMYLCASNPGGKSGNTIYFGEGSWLTVV.

V is TRBV12-3 or TRBV12-4 and J is TRBJ2-6, with 7 bases matching TRBD1. CDR3 length equals 16 residues. V shed 6 bases, J shed 2 bases, and the junction held 7 bases outside the gene matches. In DNA, the CDR3 is TGTGCCAGCAGCAACCAGGGGGTAGCTGGGGCCAACGTCCTGACTTTC. As protein: CASSNQGVAGANVLTF.

In its sample, this clonotype was seen many times. V and J are TRBV7-9 and TRBJ1-2; TRBD1 aligns across 8 bases. Germline CDR1 is SEHNR and CDR2 is FQNEAQ (reference sequence). V was clipped by 5 bases and J by 0 bases; unmatched bases: 5. There are 15 residues in the CDR3. CDR3 bases: TGTGCCAGCAGCCCAAGGACAGGGTCTAACTATGGCTACACCTTC. Translation: CASSPRTGSNYGYTF. The full variable domain, completed using reference TRBV7-9 and TRBJ1-2, is DTGVSQNPRHKITKRGQNVTFRCDPISEHNRLYWYRQTLGQGPEFLTYFQNEAQLEKSRLLSDRFSAERPKGSFSTLEIQRTEQGDSAMYLCASSPRTGSNYGYTFGSGTRLTVV.

V and J are TRBV10-3 and TRBJ1-2; maybe TRBD1 (6 bases). The CDR3 length is 13 residues. Trimming took 4 bases from V and 5 from J, leaving 11 bases between them. Germline V lookup: CDR1 ENHRY, CDR2 SYGVKD. The CDR3 spells CAISGPQGYGYTF. Written as DNA, the CDR3 is TGTGCCATCAGTGGGCCACAGGGATATGGCTACACCTTC.

There are many counts of this clonotype. The V call is TRBV7-9, the J call TRBJ2-1, with 7 bases matching TRBD2. The V and J ends lost 4 bases and 15 bases, in that order; junction bases with no gene match: 9. Germline CDR1 is SEHNR and CDR2 is FQNEAQ (reference sequence). The CDR3 sequence is 12 residues long. In DNA, the CDR3 is TGTGCCAGCAGCTCATCGACTAGCTTCCCGTTCTTC. This codes for CASSSSTSFPFF. The variable domain in full, completed from reference TRBV7-9 and TRBJ2-1, reads DTGVSQNPRHKITKRGQNVTFRCDPISEHNRLYWYRQTLGQGPEFLTYFQNEAQLEKSRLLSDRFSAERPKGSFSTLEIQRTEQGDSAMYLCASSSSTSFPFFGPGTRLTVL.

This clonotype was picked up many times. The chain couples TRBV7-6 to TRBJ2-1; 7 nucleotides align to TRBD2. Germline CDR1 is SGHVS and CDR2 is FNYEAQ. The CDR3 runs 15 residues. Trimming removed 5 bases from V and 0 bases from J; junction bases left unmatched: 4. The CDR3 loop reads CASSRDYLSYNEQFF. The CDR3 DNA reads as TGTGCCAGCAGCCGGGACTACCTCTCCTACAATGAGCAGTTCTTC.

This clonotype showed up many times. The chain recombines TRBV29-1 with TRBJ2-1; 11 bases fit TRBD2. CDR1 and CDR2 (germline): SQVTM, ANQGSEA. The CDR3 spans 14 residues. The trim removed 7 bases at V and 4 bases at J, leaving 6 bases unmatched. In nucleotides, the CDR3 is TGCAGCGCCGGGACTAGCGGAAAATACAATGAGCAGTTCTTC. Its translation is CSAGTSGKYNEQFF.

This clonotype was found many times. The rearrangement uses TRBV4-2 and TRBJ2-5, with TRBD2 identical over 7 bases. Germline CDR1 and CDR2: LGHNA and YNFKEQ. V was clipped by 4 bases and J by 7 bases; unmatched bases: 15. This CDR3 region has 16 residues. As DNA, the CDR3 is TGTGCCAGCAGCCGAGAGATGTCTGGGAGGGCAGGGACCCAGTACTTC. Its translation: CASSREMSGRAGTQYF.